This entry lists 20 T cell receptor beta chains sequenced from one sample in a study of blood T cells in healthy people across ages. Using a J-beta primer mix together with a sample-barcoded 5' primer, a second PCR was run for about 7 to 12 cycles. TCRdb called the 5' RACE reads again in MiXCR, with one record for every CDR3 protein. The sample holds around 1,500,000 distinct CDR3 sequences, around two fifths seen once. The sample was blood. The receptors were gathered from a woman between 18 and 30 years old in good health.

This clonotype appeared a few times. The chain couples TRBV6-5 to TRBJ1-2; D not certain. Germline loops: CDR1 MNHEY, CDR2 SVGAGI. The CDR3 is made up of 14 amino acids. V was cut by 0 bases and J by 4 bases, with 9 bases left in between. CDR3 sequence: CASSYSSLSYGYTF. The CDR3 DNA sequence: TGTGCCAGCAGTTACTCGAGTCTGTCCTATGGCTACACCTTC.

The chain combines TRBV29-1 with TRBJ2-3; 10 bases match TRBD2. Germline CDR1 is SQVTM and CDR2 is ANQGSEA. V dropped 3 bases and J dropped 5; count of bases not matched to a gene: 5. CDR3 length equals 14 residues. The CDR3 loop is CSVESGRAIDTQYF. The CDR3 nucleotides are TGCAGCGTTGAGAGCGGGAGGGCCATAGATACGCAGTATTTT.

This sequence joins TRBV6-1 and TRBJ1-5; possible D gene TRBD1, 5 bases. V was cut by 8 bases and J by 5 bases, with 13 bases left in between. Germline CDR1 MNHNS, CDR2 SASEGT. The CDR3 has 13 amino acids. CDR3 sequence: CASGGRDYQPQHF. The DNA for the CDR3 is TGTGCCAGCGGGGGAAGGGATTATCAGCCCCAGCATTTT.

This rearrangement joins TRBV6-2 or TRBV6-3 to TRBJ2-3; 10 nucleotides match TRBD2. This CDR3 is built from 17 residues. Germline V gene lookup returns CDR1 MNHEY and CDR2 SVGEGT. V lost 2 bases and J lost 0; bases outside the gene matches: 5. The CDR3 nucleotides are TGTGCCAGCAGTTACCCAGGACTAGCGGATAGCACAGATACGCAGTATTTT. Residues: CASSYPGLADSTDTQYF.

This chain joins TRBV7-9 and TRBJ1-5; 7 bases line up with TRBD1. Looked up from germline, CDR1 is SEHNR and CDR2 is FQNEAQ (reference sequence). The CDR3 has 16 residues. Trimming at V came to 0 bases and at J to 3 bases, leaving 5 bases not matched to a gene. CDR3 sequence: CASSLAAGGYNQPQHF. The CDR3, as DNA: TGTGCCAGCAGCTTAGCGGCAGGGGGATACAATCAGCCCCAGCATTTT.

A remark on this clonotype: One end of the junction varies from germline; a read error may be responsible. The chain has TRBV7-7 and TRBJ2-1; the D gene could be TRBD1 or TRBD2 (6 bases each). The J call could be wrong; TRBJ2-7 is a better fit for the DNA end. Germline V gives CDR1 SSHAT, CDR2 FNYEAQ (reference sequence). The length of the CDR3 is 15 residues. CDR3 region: CASSLGGTSYNEQYF. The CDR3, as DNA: TGTGCTAGCAGCTTAGGGGGGACCTCCTACAATGAGCAGTACTTC.

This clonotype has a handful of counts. The CDR3 sequence is CASSLTGGPNEQFF. CDR3 bases: TGTGCCAGCAGCTTGACAGGTGGGCCCAATGAGCAGTTCTTC. The chain links TRBV5-6 to TRBJ2-1; D is possibly TRBD1 (5 bases). CDR1 SGHDT and CDR2 YYEEEE come from the germline V gene. Trimming pared 1 base from V and 6 bases from J, leaving 11 bases between. CDR3 length: 14 amino acids.

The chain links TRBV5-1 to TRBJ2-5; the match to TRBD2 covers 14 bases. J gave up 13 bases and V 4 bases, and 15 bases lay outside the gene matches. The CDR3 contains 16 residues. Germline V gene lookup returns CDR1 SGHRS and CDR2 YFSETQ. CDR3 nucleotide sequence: TGCGCCAGCAGCGCTGGGACTAGCGGGAGTCTAAACGAGCTGTACTTC. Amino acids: CASSAGTSGSLNELYF.

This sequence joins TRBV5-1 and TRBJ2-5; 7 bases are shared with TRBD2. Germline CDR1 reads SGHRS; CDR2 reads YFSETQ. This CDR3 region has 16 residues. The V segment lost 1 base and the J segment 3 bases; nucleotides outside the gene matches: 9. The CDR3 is CASSLLVTLAEETQYF. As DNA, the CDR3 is TGCGCCAGCAGCTTGCTAGTCACGCTAGCGGAAGAGACCCAGTACTTC. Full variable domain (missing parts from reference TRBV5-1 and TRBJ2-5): KAGVTQTPRYLIKTRGQQVTLSCSPISGHRSVSWYQQTPGQGLQFLFEYFSETQRNKGNFPGRFSGRQFSNSRSEMNVSTLELGDSALYLCASSLLVTLAEETQYFGPGTRLLVL.

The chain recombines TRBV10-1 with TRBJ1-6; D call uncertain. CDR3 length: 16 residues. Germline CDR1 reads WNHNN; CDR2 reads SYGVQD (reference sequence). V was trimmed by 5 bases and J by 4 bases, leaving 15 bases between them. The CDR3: CASSIRRRVYNSPLHF. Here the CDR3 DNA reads TGCGCCAGCAGTATCCGCCGGAGGGTTTATAATTCACCCCTCCACTTT.

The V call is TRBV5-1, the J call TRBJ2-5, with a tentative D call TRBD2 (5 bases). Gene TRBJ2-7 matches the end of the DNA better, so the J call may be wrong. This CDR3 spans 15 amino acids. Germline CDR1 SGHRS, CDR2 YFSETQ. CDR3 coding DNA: TGCGCCAGCAGAGATCTCGACGGGGATGGCTACGAGCAGTACTTC. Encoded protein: CASRDLDGDGYEQYF.

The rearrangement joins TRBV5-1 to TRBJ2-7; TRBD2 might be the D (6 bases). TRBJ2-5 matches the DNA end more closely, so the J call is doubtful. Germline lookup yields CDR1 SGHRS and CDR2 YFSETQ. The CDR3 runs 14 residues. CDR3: CASSVGGLTETQYF. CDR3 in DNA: TGCGCCAGCAGCGTGGGGGGACTGACGGAGACCCAGTACTTC.

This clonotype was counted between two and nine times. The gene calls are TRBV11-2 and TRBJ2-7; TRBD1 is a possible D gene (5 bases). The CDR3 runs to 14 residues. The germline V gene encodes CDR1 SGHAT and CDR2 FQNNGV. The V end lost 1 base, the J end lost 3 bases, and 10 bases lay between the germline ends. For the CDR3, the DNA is TGTGCCAGCAGCTTAGGGACCCAGGGCTACGAGCAGTACTTC. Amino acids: CASSLGTQGYEQYF.

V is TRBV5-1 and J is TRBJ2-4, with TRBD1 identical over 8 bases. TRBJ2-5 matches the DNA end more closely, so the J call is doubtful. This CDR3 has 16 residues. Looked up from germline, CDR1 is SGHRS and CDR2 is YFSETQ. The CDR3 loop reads CASSYQLTGEWETQYF. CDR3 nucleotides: TGCGCCAGCAGCTACCAATTGACAGGGGAGTGGGAGACCCAGTACTTC.

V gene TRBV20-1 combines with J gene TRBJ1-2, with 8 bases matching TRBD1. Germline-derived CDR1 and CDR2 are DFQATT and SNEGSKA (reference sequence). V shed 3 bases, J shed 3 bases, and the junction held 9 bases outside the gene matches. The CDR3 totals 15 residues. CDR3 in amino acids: CSASPRTGRDYGYTF. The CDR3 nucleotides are TGCAGTGCTAGTCCCCGGACAGGGCGGGACTATGGCTACACCTTC.

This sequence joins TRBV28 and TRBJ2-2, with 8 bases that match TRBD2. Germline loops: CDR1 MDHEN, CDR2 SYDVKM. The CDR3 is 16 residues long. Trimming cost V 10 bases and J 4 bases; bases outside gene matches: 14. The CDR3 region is CATQGSGGRITGELFF. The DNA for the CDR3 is TGTGCCACCCAGGGGTCGGGGGGGCGGATCACCGGGGAGCTGTTTTTT.

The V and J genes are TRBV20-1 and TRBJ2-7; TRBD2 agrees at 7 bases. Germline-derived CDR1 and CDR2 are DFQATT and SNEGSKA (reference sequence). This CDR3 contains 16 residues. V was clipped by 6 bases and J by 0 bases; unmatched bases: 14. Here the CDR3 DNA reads TGCAGTGCCTCAGGACCCGAAGCGGGGAGCTCCTACGAGCAGTACTTC. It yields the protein CSASGPEAGSSYEQYF.

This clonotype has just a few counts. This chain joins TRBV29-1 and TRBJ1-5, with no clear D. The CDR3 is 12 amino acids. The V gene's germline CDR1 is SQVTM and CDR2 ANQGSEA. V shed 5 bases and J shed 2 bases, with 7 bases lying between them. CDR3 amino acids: CSVSAGNQPQHF. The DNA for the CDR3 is TGCAGCGTTTCGGCAGGCAATCAGCCCCAGCATTTT.

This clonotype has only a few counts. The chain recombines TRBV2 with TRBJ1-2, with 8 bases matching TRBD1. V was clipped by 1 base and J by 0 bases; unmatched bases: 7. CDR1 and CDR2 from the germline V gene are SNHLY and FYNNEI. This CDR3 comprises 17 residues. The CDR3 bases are TGTGCCAGCAGTGAAGTCGGGACAGGAGAAGCTAACTATGGCTACACCTTC. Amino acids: CASSEVGTGEANYGYTF.

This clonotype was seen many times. The CDR3 region is CASSAGAEETQYF. CDR3 coding DNA: TGTGCCAGCAGCGCCGGTGCAGAAGAGACCCAGTACTTC. The rearrangement uses TRBV6-1 and TRBJ2-5; no firm D call. Germline V gene sequence: CDR1 MNHNS, CDR2 SASEGT. The ends were cut back, 6 bases at V and 3 bases at J, with 11 bases in the middle. The CDR3 is made up of 13 amino acids.